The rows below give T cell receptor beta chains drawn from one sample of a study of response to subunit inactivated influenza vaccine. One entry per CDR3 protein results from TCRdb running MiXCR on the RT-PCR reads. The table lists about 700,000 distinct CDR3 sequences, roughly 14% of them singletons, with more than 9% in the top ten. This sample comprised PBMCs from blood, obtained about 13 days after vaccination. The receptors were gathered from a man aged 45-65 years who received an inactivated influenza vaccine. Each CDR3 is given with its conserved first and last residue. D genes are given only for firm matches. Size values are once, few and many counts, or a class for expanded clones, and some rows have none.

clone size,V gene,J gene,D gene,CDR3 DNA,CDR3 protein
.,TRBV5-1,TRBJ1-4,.,TGCGCCAGCAGCCGGGGTACTAATGAAAAACTGTTTTTT,CASSRGTNEKLFF
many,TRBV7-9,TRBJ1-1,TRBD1,TGTGCCAGCAGCTCTAACAGGGGATACACTGAAGCTTTCTTT,CASSSNRGYTEAFF
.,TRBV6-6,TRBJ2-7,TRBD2,TGTGCCAGCACCCACGGGGGGAGCTCCTACGAGCAGTACTTC,CASTHGGSSYEQYF
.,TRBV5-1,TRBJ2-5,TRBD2,TGCGCCAGCAGTTCGGGACTAGGAGTCCAAGAGACCCAGTACTTC,CASSSGLGVQETQYF
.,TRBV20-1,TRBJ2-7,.,TGCAGTGCTAGACAAAACCAGAGCCGGGAGCAGTACTTC,CSARQNQSREQYF
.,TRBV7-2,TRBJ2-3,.,TGTGACAGCAGCTCGGGACGCACAGATACGCAGTATTTT,CDSSSGRTDTQYF
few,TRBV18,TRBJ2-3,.,TGTGCCAGCTCACCCCCGCTGAGGGGAAGCGCGAGCACAGATACGCAGTATTTT,CASSPPLRGSASTDTQYF
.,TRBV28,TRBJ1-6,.,TGTGCCAGCAGGGGAGATTCACCCCTCCACTTT,CASRGDSPLHF
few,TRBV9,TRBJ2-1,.,TGTGCCAGCAGCGTCCAGGGGCTTGAGCAGTTCTTC,CASSVQGLEQFF
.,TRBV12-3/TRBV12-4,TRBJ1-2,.,TGTGCCAGCAGTTCGTCAGGGTATGGCTACACCTTC,CASSSSGYGYTF
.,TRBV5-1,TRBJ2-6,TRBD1,TGCGCCAGCAGCGGGGGACAGGTCCCCGTCCTGACTTTC,CASSGGQVPVLTF
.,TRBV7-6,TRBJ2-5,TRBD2,TGTGCCAGCAGCCCACGGACTAGCGGGGGGAAAGAGACCCAGTACTTC,CASSPRTSGGKETQYF
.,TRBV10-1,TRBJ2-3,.,TGCGCCAGCAGTGAGCGGACAACAGATACGCAGTATTTT,CASSERTTDTQYF
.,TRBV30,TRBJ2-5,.,TGTGCCTGGAGTCCTGGGGGTCGAGAGACCCAGTACTTC,CAWSPGGRETQYF
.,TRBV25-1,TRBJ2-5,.,TGTGCCAGCAGTGAGGGCGGGGAGACCCAGTACTTC,CASSEGGETQYF
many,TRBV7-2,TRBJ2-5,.,TGTGCCAGCAGCTTATTTCAGGGCTCAGAGACCCAGTACTTC,CASSLFQGSETQYF
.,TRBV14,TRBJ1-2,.,TGTGCCAGCAGCCAAGGTGCGACAGGATATGGCTACACCTTC,CASSQGATGYGYTF
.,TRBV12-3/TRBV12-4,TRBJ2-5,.,TGTGCCAGCAGGGAAGTGGCCCAAGAGACCCAGTACTTC,CASREVAQETQYF
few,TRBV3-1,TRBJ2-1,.,TGTGCCAGCAGCCATACCAGGGCCAGCTCCTACAATGAGCAGTTCTTC,CASSHTRASSYNEQFF
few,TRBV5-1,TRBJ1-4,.,TGCGCCAGCAGCTCCAACGTCGGGGGAGGTGAAAAACTGTTTTTT,CASSSNVGGGEKLFF
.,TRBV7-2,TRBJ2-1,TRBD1,TGTGCCAGCAGCTACCGACAGGGATCTTACAATGAGCAGTTCTTC,CASSYRQGSYNEQFF
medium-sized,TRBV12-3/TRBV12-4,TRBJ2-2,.,TGTGCCAGCAGCCCCGCCCTTTTTAGCCAGGACACCGGGGAGCTGTTTTTT,CASSPALFSQDTGELFF
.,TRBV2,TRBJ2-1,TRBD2,TGTGCCAGCAGTGAGAGCGGGGCGTACAATGAGCAGTTCTTC,CASSESGAYNEQFF
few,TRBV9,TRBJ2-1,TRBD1,TGTGCCAGCAGCGTGCGCCCGGGACAGGCTGCGGATGAGCAGTTCTTC,CASSVRPGQAADEQFF
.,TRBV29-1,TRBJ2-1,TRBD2,TGCAGCGTGAGCCTAGCGGGATGGGAGCAGTTCTTC,CSVSLAGWEQFF
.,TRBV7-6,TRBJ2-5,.,TGTGCCAGTGCGGAACGACAAGAGACCCAGTACTTC,CASAERQETQYF
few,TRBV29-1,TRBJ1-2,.,TGCAGCGTTGTTGGCGCAGGGGACTATGGCTACACCTTC,CSVVGAGDYGYTF
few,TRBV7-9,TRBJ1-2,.,TGTGCCAGCAGCCCCGTAGGGGAGGGCTATGGCTACACCTTC,CASSPVGEGYGYTF
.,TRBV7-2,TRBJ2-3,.,TGTGCCAGCAGCTTCGGGTGGGAGGCAGATACGCAGTATTTT,CASSFGWEADTQYF
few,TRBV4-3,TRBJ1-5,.,TGCGCCAGCAGCTTTTCAGGGGAGAGCAATCAGCCCCAGCATTTT,CASSFSGESNQPQHF
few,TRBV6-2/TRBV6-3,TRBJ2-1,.,TGTGCCAGCAGCTACCTCGGACTTGCAGCCTACAATGAGCAGTTCTTC,CASSYLGLAAYNEQFF
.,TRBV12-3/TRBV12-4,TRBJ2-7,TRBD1,TGTGCCAGCAGTTCCGCGGGACAGGGACCTCGCGAGCAGTACTTC,CASSSAGQGPREQYF
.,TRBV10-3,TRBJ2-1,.,TGTGCCATCAGTGGACCGGGACGGGCCCTTAGCTCCTACAATGAGCAGTTCTTC,CAISGPGRALSSYNEQFF
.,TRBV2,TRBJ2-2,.,TGTGCCGCCACAGACACCGGGGAGCTGTTTTTT,CAATDTGELFF
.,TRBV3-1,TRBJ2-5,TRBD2,TGTGCCAGCACCGGATACAGGCGGGGGGGCCTCCAAGAGACCCAGTACTTC,CASTGYRRGGLQETQYF
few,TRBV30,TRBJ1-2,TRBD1,TGTGCCTGGAGTTATCAGGGGGCACATGGCTACACCTTC,CAWSYQGAHGYTF
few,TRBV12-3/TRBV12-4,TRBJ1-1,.,TGTGCCAGCAGTTTCTCCAGGGCGCTCTCCATGAACACTGAAGCTTTCTTT,CASSFSRALSMNTEAFF
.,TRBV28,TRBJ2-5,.,TGTGCCAGCAGTTTAACCGGGACGGTAAAAGAGACCCAGTACTTC,CASSLTGTVKETQYF
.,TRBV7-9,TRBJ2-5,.,TGTGCCAGCAGCTTACCCCAATGGGCAGACCTAAGGGAGACCCAGTACTTC,CASSLPQWADLRETQYF
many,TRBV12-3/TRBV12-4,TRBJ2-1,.,TGTGCCAGCAGTTTTGGGGGGGGCGTCTACAATGAGCAGTTCTTC,CASSFGGGVYNEQFF
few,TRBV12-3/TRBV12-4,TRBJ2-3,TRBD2,TGTGCCAGCAGTTCGGGACTAGCGGGAGCCGGAGATACGCAGTATTTT,CASSSGLAGAGDTQYF
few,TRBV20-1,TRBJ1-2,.,TGCAGTGCTAGGCGGCAGGGCAGAGGCTACACCTTC,CSARRQGRGYTF
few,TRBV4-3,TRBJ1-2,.,TGCGCCAGCAGCTCAAACCGTTGGGGGGCTGGGTATGGCTACACCTTC,CASSSNRWGAGYGYTF
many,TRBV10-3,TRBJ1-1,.,TGTGCCATCAGTGACGGCGTGGGGAAGAGCACTGAAGCTTTCTTT,CAISDGVGKSTEAFF
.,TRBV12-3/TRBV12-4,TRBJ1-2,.,TGTGCCAGCAGTTTATCCGGGCAGACTAACTATGGCTACACCTTC,CASSLSGQTNYGYTF
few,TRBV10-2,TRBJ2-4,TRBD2,TGCGCCAGCAGCCAGGGACTAGTAATCAACATTCAGTACTTC,CASSQGLVINIQYF
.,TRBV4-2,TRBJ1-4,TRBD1,TGTGCCAGCAGCGCCCGGACAGGGGGCTTAATTACTAATGAAAAACTGTTTTTT,CASSARTGGLITNEKLFF
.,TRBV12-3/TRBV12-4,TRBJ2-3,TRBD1,TGTGCCAGCAGTTCAACAGGGGGCATGGATACGCAGTATTTT,CASSSTGGMDTQYF
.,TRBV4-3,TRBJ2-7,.,TGCGCCAGCAGCCAAGAACAGATTTCCTACGAGCAGTACTTC,CASSQEQISYEQYF
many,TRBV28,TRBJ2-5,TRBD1,TGTGCCAGCAAAAGGGGGCGGGCACCTCAAGAGACCCAGTACTTC,CASKRGRAPQETQYF
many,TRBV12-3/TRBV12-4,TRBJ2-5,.,TGTGCCAGCAGCCCCAGGAACCAAGAGACCCAGTACTTC,CASSPRNQETQYF
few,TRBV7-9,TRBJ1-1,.,TGTGCCAGCAGCTTAGGTGAAGGGGTGAACACTGAAGCTTTCTTT,CASSLGEGVNTEAFF
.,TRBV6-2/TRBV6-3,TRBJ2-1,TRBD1,TGTGCCAGCAGTTGGTTCCCGCGGGACAGGGGATTGACGAGGGTCGATGAGCAGTTCTTC,CASSWFPRDRGLTRVDEQFF
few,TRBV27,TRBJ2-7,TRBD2,TGTGCCAGCAGGGGACTAGCGGAAACCTACGAGCAGTACTTC,CASRGLAETYEQYF
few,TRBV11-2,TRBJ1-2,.,TGTGCCAGCAGCTTATGGACCTCTGGCGTCTATGGCTACACCTTC,CASSLWTSGVYGYTF
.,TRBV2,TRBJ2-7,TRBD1,TGTGCCAGCAGCAAGCGGACAGGGGGCGCTAACTACGAGCAGTACTTC,CASSKRTGGANYEQYF
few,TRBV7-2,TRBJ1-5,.,TGTGCCAGCCGGCTCCTACCGGTGAACAATCAGCCCCAGCATTTT,CASRLLPVNNQPQHF
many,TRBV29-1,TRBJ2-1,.,TGCAGCACGAGGAACTCCGCTGAGCAGTTCTTC,CSTRNSAEQFF
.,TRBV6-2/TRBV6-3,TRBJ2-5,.,TGTGCCAGCAGACAACCGGGCCAACAAGAGACCCAGTACTTC,CASRQPGQQETQYF
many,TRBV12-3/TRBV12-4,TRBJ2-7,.,TGTGCCAGCAGCCGGACAGATACCTACGAGCAGTACTTC,CASSRTDTYEQYF